The 12 T cell receptor beta chains below come from one sample, sequenced in a study of blood T cell repertoires in COVID-19. Measured with immunoSEQ multiplex PCR; TCRdb has only the in-frame clones, and not every one. The data show about 180,000 clones, more than 80% seen once. The source material was PBMCs or T cells enriched from blood (not recorded which). The origin of the receptors is a man in his forties who had recovered from COVID-19.

The CDR3 nucleotides read TGCAGCGTTGAGTTTCTAGAGACCCAGTACTTC. Protein: CSVEFLETQYF. The gene calls are TRBV29-1 and TRBJ2-5; D gene unclear. Deletions cut 3 bases from V and 4 bases from J, with 6 bases between. The CDR3 extends over 11 amino acids. Germline values: CDR1 SQVTM, CDR2 ANQGSEA.

The rearrangement uses TRBV5-4 and TRBJ1-3, with a possible D match to TRBD1 (5 bases). This CDR3 has 14 residues. Per the germline V gene, CDR1 is SGHNT and CDR2 is YYREEE (reference sequence). Trimming removed 0 bases from V and 1 base from J, with 5 bases in between. In DNA form, the CDR3 reads TGTGCCAGCAGCTTGGACAGGTCTGGAAACACCATATATTTT. It encodes CASSLDRSGNTIYF.

This chain connects TRBV11-2 to TRBJ2-2; D is ambiguous. Trimming took 5 bases from V and 7 from J, leaving 11 bases between them. CDR3 size: 13 residues. Germline CDR1 is SGHAT and CDR2 is FQNNGV. The CDR3 region is CASSPLSLGELFF. DNA for the CDR3: TGTGCCAGCAGCCCCCTCTCTCTCGGGGAGCTGTTTTTT.

The chain has TRBV6-2 or TRBV6-3 and TRBJ2-7, with D possibly being TRBD1 (5 bases). Germline values: CDR1 MNHEY, CDR2 SVGEGT. The CDR3 extends over 14 amino acids. Trimming left V 2 bases short and J 2 bases short, with 10 bases between. Here the CDR3 DNA reads TGTGCCAGCAGTTACCCGGACATAACCTACGAGCAGTACTTC. Protein sequence: CASSYPDITYEQYF.

J is TRBJ2-1 and V is TRBV7-2; D not resolved. The CDR3 spans 15 residues. V dropped 1 base and J dropped 5 bases, with 12 bases sitting between them. Germline-derived CDR1 and CDR2 are SGHTA and FQGNSA. CDR3 sequence (DNA): TGTGCCAGCAGCTTAGGTTTAGCAATTCACAATGAGCAGTTCTTC. It translates to CASSLGLAIHNEQFF.

The chain employs TRBV7-9 and TRBJ2-1, with 9 positions matching TRBD2. Germline CDR1 SEHNR, CDR2 FQNEAQ (reference sequence). J gave up 9 bases and V 4 bases, and 13 bases lay outside the gene matches. This CDR3 comprises 16 residues. CDR3 nucleotides: TGTGCCAGCAGCTCGGACTTTGCGGGAGGGCCGCCTGAGCAGTTCTTC. The encoded protein is CASSSDFAGGPPEQFF.

This clone occurred a few times. The chain recombines TRBV4-1 with TRBJ1-2; 9 nucleotides line up with TRBD1. Germline trimming cut 1 base from V and 0 bases from J; bases unmatched to any gene: 9. Germline V gene data show CDR1 as MGHRA and CDR2 as YSYEKL. The CDR3 is 18 amino acids. The CDR3 DNA follows: TGCGCCAGCAGCCAAGTTACGGGACAGGGAGAATCTAACTATGGCTACACCTTC. Translation: CASSQVTGQGESNYGYTF.

This sequence joins TRBV12-3 or TRBV12-4 and TRBJ1-2; TRBD1 matches 7 bases. The CDR3 consists of 13 residues. Trimming took 1 base from V and 7 from J; bases not matched to a gene: 3. The DNA of the CDR3 is TGTGCCAGCAGTTTAGAGGGGGCGCGTGGCTACACCTTC. Amino acids: CASSLEGARGYTF.

V usage is TRBV30 and J usage is TRBJ1-4, with 8 bases aligning to TRBD1. Trimming at V came to 4 bases and at J to 7 bases, leaving 11 bases not matched to a gene. Germline V gene data show CDR1 as GTSNPN and CDR2 as SVGIG (reference sequence). This CDR3 is built from 15 residues. This CDR3 reads CAWTSGAGGFEKLFF. The CDR3 DNA sequence: TGTGCCTGGACCTCAGGGGCAGGGGGCTTTGAAAAACTGTTTTTT. The entire variable domain, with the rest obtained from reference TRBV30 and TRBJ1-4, is as follows: SQTIHQWPATLVQPVGSPLSLECTVEGTSNPNLYWYRQAAGRGLQLLFYSVGIGQISSEVPQNLSASRPQDRQFILSSKKLLLSDSGFYLCAWTSGAGGFEKLFFGSGTQLSVL.

The V gene is TRBV7-9, the J gene TRBJ2-7; D is unresolved. Germline-derived CDR1 and CDR2 are SEHNR and FQNEAQ (reference sequence). The CDR3 has 13 amino acids. V lost 5 bases and J lost 3, with 11 bases in between. CDR3 region: CASSRVNYYEQYF. CDR3 DNA sequence: TGTGCCAGCAGCCGAGTAAATTACTACGAGCAGTACTTC.

The V and J genes are TRBV2 and TRBJ2-6; unclear D gene. CDR1 is SNHLY and CDR2 is FYNNEI in the germline V gene. The CDR3 runs 17 residues. V lost 6 bases and J 2 bases, leaving 17 bases between the germline ends. CDR3 nucleotide sequence: TGTGCCAGCAGCCAAAAGAACCAGATAACTGGGGCCAACGTCCTGACTTTC. This codes for CASSQKNQITGANVLTF.

The chain uses TRBV7-8 and TRBJ2-1; D possibly corresponds to TRBD1 (5 bases). Germline CDR1 SGHVS, CDR2 FQNEAQ. Trimming shortened V by 3 bases and J by 0 bases, and 21 bases separated the two germline ends. The CDR3 runs to 19 residues. In DNA, the CDR3 is TGTGCCAGCAGCTTTACGATTCCCAGGGTGGGAAGCTCCTACAATGAGCAGTTCTTC. Amino acids: CASSFTIPRVGSSYNEQFF.